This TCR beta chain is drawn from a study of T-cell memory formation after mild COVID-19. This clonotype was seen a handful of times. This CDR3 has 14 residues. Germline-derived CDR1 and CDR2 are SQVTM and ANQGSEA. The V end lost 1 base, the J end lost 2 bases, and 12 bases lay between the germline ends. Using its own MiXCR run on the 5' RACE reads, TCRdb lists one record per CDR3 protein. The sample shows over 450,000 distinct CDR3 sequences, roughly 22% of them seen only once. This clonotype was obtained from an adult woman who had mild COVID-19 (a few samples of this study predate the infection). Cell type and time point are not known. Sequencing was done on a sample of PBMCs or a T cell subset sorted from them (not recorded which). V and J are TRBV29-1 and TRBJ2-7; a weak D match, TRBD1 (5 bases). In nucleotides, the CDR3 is TGCAGCGTTGAAGTAGTAGGGGCGACCTACGAGCAGTACTTC. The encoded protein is CSVEVVGATYEQYF.